Listed below are T cell receptor beta chains from one sample, sequenced in a study of shared clonotypes between healthy human individuals. Profiled with immunoSEQ multiplex PCR; TCRdb holds only in-frame clones, not every one. The table has about 2 million clones, about 95% seen once; the top ten hold 1% to 1.5%. Material: naive CD8+ T cells sorted from blood. The origin of the receptors is a man aged 18 to 30 in good health. CDR3s include the opening cysteine and the closing phenylalanine or tryptophan. The order of the fields is CDR3 length, clone size, V gene, CDR3 protein. Part of the rows lack a size; the others show once, few, many or a class for expanded clones.

cdr3_length: 16
clone_size: .
v_call: TRBV28
cdr3_aa: CASSLAGQGPGQPQHF

cdr3_length: 18
clone_size: once
v_call: TRBV5-1
cdr3_aa: CASSPRRRKTDGNQPQHF

cdr3_length: 15
clone_size: once
v_call: TRBV9
cdr3_aa: CASDPAGLRTDTQYF

cdr3_length: 16
clone_size: .
v_call: TRBV28
cdr3_aa: CASSLGTGGYGTEAFF

cdr3_length: 14
clone_size: .
v_call: TRBV5-6
cdr3_aa: CASRSSSQPYEQYF

cdr3_length: 15
clone_size: .
v_call: TRBV6-6
cdr3_aa: CASSYPPGEGLGYTF

cdr3_length: 13
clone_size: .
v_call: TRBV13
cdr3_aa: CASKERTYNEQFF

cdr3_length: 16
clone_size: .
v_call: TRBV6-5
cdr3_aa: CASSYSPTARDSEAFF

cdr3_length: 13
clone_size: once
v_call: TRBV5-6
cdr3_aa: CASIFGGDTEAFF

cdr3_length: 14
clone_size: .
v_call: TRBV5-4
cdr3_aa: CASSPGGSRYEQYF

cdr3_length: 15
clone_size: .
v_call: TRBV27
cdr3_aa: CASSPEVGPNQPQHF

cdr3_length: 13
clone_size: .
v_call: TRBV27
cdr3_aa: CASSISLGGPQHF

cdr3_length: 13
clone_size: .
v_call: TRBV7-9
cdr3_aa: CASSSGGTYEQYF

cdr3_length: 18
clone_size: .
v_call: TRBV12-1
cdr3_aa: CASSFGTRWSSGANVLTF

cdr3_length: 14
clone_size: .
v_call: TRBV9
cdr3_aa: CASSVGQGVTEAFF

cdr3_length: 15
clone_size: .
v_call: TRBV29-1
cdr3_aa: CSVNGLAGDYNEQFF

cdr3_length: 16
clone_size: .
v_call: TRBV27
cdr3_aa: CASSHPLAANTGELFF

cdr3_length: 18
clone_size: .
v_call: TRBV15
cdr3_aa: CATSGRDYEGPGYNEQFF

cdr3_length: 17
clone_size: .
v_call: TRBV6-7
cdr3_aa: CASSVPGTGPSSYEQYF

cdr3_length: 12
clone_size: .
v_call: TRBV11-2
cdr3_aa: CASSLYSNEQFF

cdr3_length: 12
clone_size: few
v_call: TRBV11-2
cdr3_aa: CASSQGGTEAFF

cdr3_length: 12
clone_size: .
v_call: TRBV7-9
cdr3_aa: CARLCRVVTPRF

cdr3_length: 14
clone_size: .
v_call: TRBV19
cdr3_aa: CASSTPAESYEQYF

cdr3_length: 14
clone_size: .
v_call: TRBV6-1
cdr3_aa: CASSEGPLNTEAFF

cdr3_length: 14
clone_size: .
v_call: TRBV9
cdr3_aa: CASSAHDLQETQYF

cdr3_length: 16
clone_size: once
v_call: TRBV2
cdr3_aa: CASSELGTSGTDTQYF

cdr3_length: 16
clone_size: .
v_call: TRBV11-2
cdr3_aa: CASSLAPGSSSYEQYF

cdr3_length: 14
clone_size: .
v_call: TRBV9
cdr3_aa: CASSVDGVRAEAFF

cdr3_length: 15
clone_size: .
v_call: TRBV13
cdr3_aa: CASSLQGEGTDTQYF

cdr3_length: 13
clone_size: .
v_call: TRBV30
cdr3_aa: CAWKGPLCGPQHF

cdr3_length: 12
clone_size: .
v_call: TRBV12-5
cdr3_aa: CASQWGGNTIYF

cdr3_length: 14
clone_size: .
v_call: TRBV19
cdr3_aa: CASSMTAATYEQYF

cdr3_length: 13
clone_size: .
v_call: TRBV27
cdr3_aa: CASSLASYNEQFF

cdr3_length: 17
clone_size: .
v_call: TRBV27
cdr3_aa: CASSPLFASGSTDTQYF

cdr3_length: 12
clone_size: .
v_call: TRBV27
cdr3_aa: CASGSPAYGYTF

cdr3_length: 15
clone_size: .
v_call: TRBV19
cdr3_aa: CASSPRQVVNEKLFF

cdr3_length: 13
clone_size: .
v_call: TRBV6-5
cdr3_aa: CASSDGGSYEQYF

cdr3_length: 15
clone_size: .
v_call: TRBV7-9
cdr3_aa: CASSDPVIGENIQYF

cdr3_length: 15
clone_size: .
v_call: TRBV7-9
cdr3_aa: CASSLSWDTDSPLHF

cdr3_length: 16
clone_size: .
v_call: TRBV27
cdr3_aa: CASSLSAGSGNYEQYF

cdr3_length: 16
clone_size: .
v_call: TRBV28
cdr3_aa: CASRTGGGEWFQPQHF

cdr3_length: 14
clone_size: .
v_call: TRBV15
cdr3_aa: CATSRGGANSPLHF

cdr3_length: 12
clone_size: .
v_call: TRBV10-2
cdr3_aa: CASGATSYEQYF

cdr3_length: 13
clone_size: .
v_call: TRBV7-7
cdr3_aa: CASSLTETGELFF

cdr3_length: 14
clone_size: .
v_call: TRBV15
cdr3_aa: CATSRGGEAYEQYF

cdr3_length: 13
clone_size: .
v_call: TRBV27
cdr3_aa: CASSLTQSYEQYF

cdr3_length: 15
clone_size: once
v_call: TRBV13
cdr3_aa: CASRSAGTGSYEQYF

cdr3_length: 18
clone_size: .
v_call: TRBV4-1
cdr3_aa: CASSQAAPVGHPNTEAFF

cdr3_length: 15
clone_size: few
v_call: TRBV30
cdr3_aa: CAWSVSTADNSPLHF

cdr3_length: 13
clone_size: .
v_call: TRBV6-6
cdr3_aa: CASSFAGGGEQFF

cdr3_length: 16
clone_size: once
v_call: TRBV5-1
cdr3_aa: CASSLDGIFGGTEAFF

cdr3_length: 13
clone_size: few
v_call: TRBV19
cdr3_aa: CASTPLAGNIQYF

cdr3_length: 15
clone_size: .
v_call: TRBV10-2
cdr3_aa: CASSESGFSNQPQHF

cdr3_length: 15
clone_size: .
v_call: TRBV6-5
cdr3_aa: CASSYSVQDNQPQHF

cdr3_length: 16
clone_size: .
v_call: TRBV7-2
cdr3_aa: CASSPGGSLMNTEAFF

cdr3_length: 14
clone_size: .
v_call: TRBV27
cdr3_aa: CASSLLGGREKLFF